These 29 T cell receptor beta chains were sequenced from one sample in a study of vaccination effects on CD4 cells after COVID-19. Antigen-specific CD4+ T cells expanded by the ViraFEST assay with viral peptide pools were then sequenced. Between days 9 and 11 of culture, CD4+ T cells were separated out. Convalescent patients had PCR-confirmed SARS-CoV-2 infection between March and December 2020. Assay used: immunoSEQ multiplex PCR; TCRdb lists only in-frame clones, some missing. The profile shows approximately 19,000 clones, roughly four fifths of them singletons. Antigen specificity for these receptors is unknown. The sequencing used CD4+ T cells from PBMCs cultured with a peptide pool, collected before COVID-19 vaccination. Receptor source: a human donor who had a prior SARS-CoV-2 infection.

The chain recombines TRBV14 with TRBJ2-7; 8 bases align to TRBD1. With 4 bases clipped from V and 5 bases from J, the junction kept 10 bases outside the gene matches. The CDR3 has 15 amino acids. Per germline, CDR1 SGHDN and CDR2 FVKESK. DNA for the CDR3: TGTGCCAGCAGCCTCCGGACAGGGTTTCTCCACGAGCAGTACTTC. The encoded protein is CASSLRTGFLHEQYF.

This clone was recorded a few times. The J gene is TRBJ2-5, the V gene TRBV19; 7 nucleotides line up with TRBD1. V lost 4 bases, J lost 2 bases, and 1 base stayed unmatched. The CDR3 is made up of 13 amino acids. Per the germline V gene, CDR1 is LNHDA and CDR2 is SQIVND (reference sequence). The DNA of the CDR3 is TGTGCCAGTAGTAGGGACAGACAAGAGACCCAGTACTTC. As protein: CASSRDRQETQYF.

V gene TRBV30 combines with J gene TRBJ2-1; a possible D gene is TRBD2 (6 bases). Trimming took off 0 bases at V and 10 bases at J, with 10 bases between the two ends. The CDR3 has 12 amino acids. Per the germline V gene, CDR1 is GTSNPN and CDR2 is SVGIG (reference sequence). The CDR3 sequence: CAWSVSGVEQFF. DNA for the CDR3: TGTGCCTGGAGTGTATCGGGAGTAGAGCAGTTCTTC. The complete variable domain, with remaining parts taken from reference TRBV30 and TRBJ2-1, reads SQTIHQWPATLVQPVGSPLSLECTVEGTSNPNLYWYRQAAGRGLQLLFYSVGIGQISSEVPQNLSASRPQDRQFILSSKKLLLSDSGFYLCAWSVSGVEQFFGPGTRLTVL.

The chain employs TRBV5-6 and TRBJ2-1, with 10 bases lining up with TRBD1. CDR3 length equals 16 residues. CDR1 and CDR2 from the germline V gene are SGHDT and YYEEEE. V was clipped by 2 bases and J by 5 bases; unmatched bases: 7. Here the CDR3 DNA reads TGTGCCAGCAGCTTTTCATGGACAGGGGGTAACAATGAGCAGTTCTTC. This codes for CASSFSWTGGNNEQFF.

The chain is built from TRBV6-5 and TRBJ2-7; TRBD1 agrees at 7 bases. The CDR3 extends over 15 amino acids. With V trimmed by 7 bases and J by 4 bases, 13 bases remained unmatched. The germline CDR1 and CDR2 sequences are MNHEY and SVGAGI. The CDR3 DNA follows: TGTGCCAGCACCGTCGGGACAGTTGACCTTTACGAGCAGTACTTC. Its protein product is CASTVGTVDLYEQYF.

This clone has only one observation. The genes are TRBV5-1 and TRBJ2-7; TRBD2 matches at 11 bases. This CDR3 is built from 16 residues. V trimming: 1 base; J trimming: 0 bases; junction bases outside the gene matches: 3. The germline V gene encodes CDR1 SGHRS and CDR2 YFSETQ. The chain's CDR3 is CASSLSLAGASYEQYF. The CDR3 DNA sequence: TGCGCCAGCAGCTTGTCACTAGCGGGAGCCTCCTACGAGCAGTACTTC.

The gene calls are TRBV2 and TRBJ1-6; TRBD1 might be the D (5 bases). Germline values: CDR1 SNHLY, CDR2 FYNNEI. This CDR3 contains 17 residues. V was clipped by 6 bases and J by 0 bases, with 15 bases between them. The CDR3 nucleotides read TGTGCCAGCAGACCCAGACAGTTGGGCTCCTATAATTCACCCCTCCACTTT. Protein: CASRPRQLGSYNSPLHF.

V is TRBV2 and J is TRBJ2-7; 11 bases align to TRBD2. The CDR3 loop spans 15 amino acids. The V gene's germline CDR1 is SNHLY and CDR2 FYNNEI. J was trimmed by 5 bases and V by 7 bases; bases with no gene match: 10. DNA for the CDR3: TGTGCCAGCATGCCCCCACTAGCGGGAGAGGACGAGCAGTACTTC. Amino acids: CASMPPLAGEDEQYF.

J is TRBJ2-7 and V is TRBV7-8; D ambiguous. The V gene lost 1 base and the J gene lost 4 bases, with 8 bases spanning the gap. The CDR3 is 13 residues long. The germline V gene has CDR1 SGHVS and CDR2 FQNEAQ. For the CDR3, the DNA is TGTGCCAGCAGCTTAGACTGGTGGTACGAGCAGTACTTC. Protein: CASSLDWWYEQYF.

This chain links TRBV24-1 with TRBJ2-2, with D perhaps matching TRBD2 (5 bases). This CDR3 comprises 19 residues. In germline, CDR1 is KGHDR, CDR2 SFDVKD. Trimming cost V 2 bases and J 0 bases, with 18 bases left between them. The CDR3 bases are TGTGCCACCAGTGATTCCAGGACTTTGCCTATTCCGAACACCGGGGAGCTGTTTTTT. Translation: CATSDSRTLPIPNTGELFF.

The CDR3 protein is CATSRVRHTIYF. In nucleotides, the CDR3 is TGTGCCACCAGCAGAGTGCGGCACACCATATATTTT. The rearrangement joins TRBV15 to TRBJ1-3; D is uncertain. V was trimmed by 1 base and J by 8 bases, leaving 6 bases between them. CDR1 LNHNV and CDR2 YYDKDF come from the germline V gene (reference sequence). The CDR3 is made up of 12 amino acids.

The genes are TRBV18 and TRBJ1-1, with D perhaps matching TRBD1 (5 bases). Trimming pared 3 bases from V and 4 bases from J, leaving 9 bases between. Germline V lookup: CDR1 KGHSH, CDR2 LQKENI. The CDR3 sequence is 13 residues long. CDR3 in amino acids: CASSPAGRTEAFF. DNA for the CDR3: TGTGCCAGCTCACCGGCAGGGCGCACTGAAGCTTTCTTT.

The rearrangement links TRBV7-2 to TRBJ2-5; D may be TRBD1 (5 bases). Germline-derived CDR1 and CDR2 are SGHTA and FQGNSA. This CDR3 spans 12 amino acids. V shed 10 bases and J shed 2 bases, with 11 bases lying between them. The CDR3 DNA sequence: TGTGCCACTAGGGGCGATCAAGAGACCCAGTACTTC. Its translation is CATRGDQETQYF.

This clone was recorded only once. J is TRBJ2-7 and V is TRBV21-1; TRBD1, the table's D call, was not compared with the DNA. TRBV21-1 is a listed pseudogene. This CDR3 region has 14 residues. CDR3 sequence (DNA): TGTGCCAGCACCAGGACAGGGATCTCCTACGAGCAGTACTTC. It codes for CASTRTGISYEQYF.

This clone was picked up a small number of times. In DNA, the CDR3 is TGTGCCAGCAGCCTCGCCACGGGACAGAATGAGCAGTTCTTC. It encodes CASSLATGQNEQFF. The chain joins TRBV7-9 to TRBJ2-1; 7 bases match TRBD1. The CDR3 spans 14 residues. With V trimmed by 5 bases and J by 7 bases, 8 bases remained unmatched. Germline loops: CDR1 SEHNR, CDR2 FQNEAQ (reference sequence).

V and J are TRBV15 and TRBJ2-1, with TRBD2 matching over 7 bases. This CDR3 spans 15 amino acids. Germline trimming cut 0 bases from V and 7 bases from J; bases unmatched to any gene: 6. Germline V gene sequence: CDR1 LNHNV, CDR2 YYDKDF (reference sequence). The chain's CDR3 is CATSRDRDSGNEQFF. CDR3 DNA: TGTGCCACCAGCAGAGATCGGGATAGCGGGAATGAGCAGTTCTTC.

J is TRBJ2-3 and V is TRBV5-1, with D tentatively TRBD1 (6 bases). Germline loops: CDR1 SGHRS, CDR2 YFSETQ. The CDR3 contains 13 residues. Between the trimmed V and J ends, which lost 1 base and 6 bases, there was a span of 9 bases. CDR3 region: CASSLQGRDTQYF. CDR3 coding DNA: TGCGCCAGCAGCTTGCAGGGGCGGGATACGCAGTATTTT.

This clone came up a few times. The V and J genes are TRBV2 and TRBJ1-6; the D gene is possibly TRBD1 (6 bases). Trimming cost V 4 bases and J 9 bases, with 16 bases left between them. The CDR3 sequence is 15 residues long. Germline CDR1 is SNHLY and CDR2 is FYNNEI. CDR3 in amino acids: CASSGWGAIGSPLHF. CDR3 DNA sequence: TGTGCCAGCAGTGGATGGGGGGCAATTGGTTCACCCCTCCACTTT.

V and J are TRBV21-1 and TRBJ1-1; no DNA check was done on the table's D call, TRBD1. TRBV21-1 constitutes a pseudogene. The CDR3 consists of 12 residues. This CDR3 reads CASSKQNTEAFF. CDR3 nucleotide sequence: TGTGCCAGCAGCAAACAGAACACTGAAGCTTTCTTT.

This chain connects TRBV4-2 to TRBJ2-4; tentatively, D is TRBD1 (6 bases). The germline gives CDR1 LGHNA, CDR2 YNFKEQ. CDR3 length: 16 amino acids. The ends were cut back, 0 bases at V and 0 bases at J, with 9 bases in the middle. CDR3 sequence: CASSQEGGIAKNIQYF. CDR3 nucleotides: TGTGCCAGCAGCCAAGAAGGGGGTATAGCCAAAAACATTCAGTACTTC.

The gene calls are TRBV2 and TRBJ1-2; D ambiguous. Deletions cut 8 bases from V and 2 bases from J, with 12 bases between. Germline assignment: CDR1 SNHLY and CDR2 FYNNEI. The CDR3 loop spans 13 amino acids. The chain's CDR3 is CASGVGRNYGYTF. CDR3 nucleotide sequence: TGTGCCAGCGGAGTAGGGAGAAACTATGGCTACACCTTC. Full variable domain (outside the CDR3, taken from reference TRBV2 and TRBJ1-2): EPEVTQTPSHQVTQMGQEVILRCVPISNHLYFYWYRQILGQKVEFLVSFYNNEISEKSEIFDDQFSVERPDGSNFTLKIRSTKLEDSAMYFCASGVGRNYGYTFGSGTRLTVV.

The V and J genes are TRBV9 and TRBJ2-2; 12 nucleotides agree with TRBD2. Germline CDR1 is SGDLS and CDR2 is YYNGEE. The junction had 13 bases not matched to a gene; V was cut back by 0 bases and J by 7 bases. This CDR3 spans 19 amino acids. The CDR3 DNA is TGTGCCAGCAGCGTAGGAGGGGCTAGCGGGAGGGCCGGTGACGGGGAGCTGTTTTTT. Translation: CASSVGGASGRAGDGELFF.

V is TRBV11-3 and J is TRBJ2-7; the match to TRBD1 covers 8 bases. Losses at the gene ends were 4 bases for V and 9 bases for J; bases not matched to a gene: 20. Germline V gives CDR1 SGHNT, CDR2 YENEEA. CDR3 size: 17 residues. The CDR3 sequence is CASSSLPGGEEGKGQYF. The DNA of the CDR3 is TGTGCCAGCAGCTCCCTGCCAGGGGGCGAGGAGGGAAAGGGGCAGTACTTC.

V usage is TRBV6-5 and J usage is TRBJ1-5, with 7 bases identical to TRBD1. The CDR3 sequence is 14 residues long. V trimming: 7 bases; J trimming: 1 base; junction bases outside the gene matches: 4. Per the germline V gene, CDR1 is MNHEY and CDR2 is SVGAGI. DNA of the CDR3: TGTGCCAGCAAATCAGGGGGGAGCAATCAGCCCCAGCATTTT. This sequence encodes CASKSGGSNQPQHF.

The chain has TRBV4-2 and TRBJ1-1; unclear D gene. Germline CDR1 reads LGHNA; CDR2 reads YNFKEQ. Trimming left V 0 bases short and J 3 bases short, with 11 bases between. CDR3 length equals 15 residues. DNA of the CDR3: TGTGCCAGCAGCCAAGATCTTGGAAGGGACACTGAAGCTTTCTTT. This translates into CASSQDLGRDTEAFF.

The V gene is TRBV12-3 or TRBV12-4, the J gene TRBJ2-1; 7 bases match TRBD2. Trimming took 5 bases from V and 12 from J; bases not matched to a gene: 10. The CDR3 sequence is 13 residues long. CDR3 DNA: TGTGCCAGCAGTCCACAAAGCGGGGCAGGGCAGTTCTTC. Protein sequence: CASSPQSGAGQFF.

The chain combines TRBV19 with TRBJ1-6, with 8 bases lining up with TRBD1. The V gene's germline CDR1 is LNHDA and CDR2 SQIVND (reference sequence). This CDR3 region has 13 residues. Trimming took 7 bases from V and 16 from J; bases not matched to a gene: 12. As DNA, the CDR3 is TGTGCCAGTATCGGCAGGGGGCCGATAAAGCTCCACTTT. Its translation: CASIGRGPIKLHF. Full variable domain (rest looked up from reference TRBV19 and TRBJ1-6): DGGITQSPKYLFRKEGQNVTLSCEQNLNHDAMYWYRQDPGQGLRLIYYSQIVNDFQKGDIAEGYSVSREKKESFPLTVTSAQKNPTAFYLCASIGRGPIKLHFGNGTRLTVT.

J is TRBJ1-2 and V is TRBV21-1. TRBV21-1 is a listed pseudogene. The CDR3 spans 15 residues. The CDR3 loop reads CASSRGDWQHYGYTF. CDR3 in DNA: TGTGCCAGCAGCAGAGGCGACTGGCAGCACTATGGCTACACCTTC.

The chain is built from TRBV2 and TRBJ2-7; D not certain. The V and J ends lost 6 bases and 0 bases respectively, with 6 bases between them. CDR3 length: 12 residues. CDR1 and CDR2 (germline): SNHLY, FYNNEI. DNA of the CDR3: TGTGCCAGCAGAAGGGACTCCTACGAGCAGTACTTC. It translates to CASRRDSYEQYF.